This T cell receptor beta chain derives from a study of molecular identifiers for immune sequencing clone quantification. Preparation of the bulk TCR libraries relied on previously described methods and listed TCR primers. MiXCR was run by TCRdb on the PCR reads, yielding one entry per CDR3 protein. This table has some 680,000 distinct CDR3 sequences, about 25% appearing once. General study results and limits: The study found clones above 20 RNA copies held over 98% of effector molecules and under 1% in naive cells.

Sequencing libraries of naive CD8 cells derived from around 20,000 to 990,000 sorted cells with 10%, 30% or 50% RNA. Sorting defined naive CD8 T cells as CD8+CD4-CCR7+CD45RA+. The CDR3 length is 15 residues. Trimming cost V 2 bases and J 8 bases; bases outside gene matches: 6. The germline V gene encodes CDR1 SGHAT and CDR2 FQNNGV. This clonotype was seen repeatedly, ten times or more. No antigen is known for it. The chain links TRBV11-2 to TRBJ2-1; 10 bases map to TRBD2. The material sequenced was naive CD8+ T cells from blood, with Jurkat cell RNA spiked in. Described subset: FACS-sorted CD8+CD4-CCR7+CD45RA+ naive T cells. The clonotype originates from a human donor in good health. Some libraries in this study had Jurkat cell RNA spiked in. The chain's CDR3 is CASSLLSGGGDEQFF. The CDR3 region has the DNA TGTGCCAGCAGCTTACTCAGCGGGGGGGGCGATGAGCAGTTCTTC.